Sequencing of this TCR beta chain was carried out in a study of T cell repertoires in cytomegalovirus infection. The table lists this clonotype with many counts. TCRdb analysed the reads with MiXCR anew, one entry per CDR3 protein. Of 450,000 to 600,000 distinct CDR3 sequences listed, 11% are singletons. J lost 7 bases, V lost 6 bases, and 8 bases had no gene match. Germline lookup yields CDR1 ENHRY and CDR2 SYGVKD. The CDR3 runs 14 residues. This sequence was found in a human donor in good health (CMV status not recorded). Some clones in this sample may be carry-over from other donors' samples. The rearrangement uses TRBV10-3 and TRBJ1-5; TRBD1 aligns across 8 bases. Sequencing used PBMCs. For the CDR3, the DNA is TGTGCCATCAGCGAGGACAGGGAAGTCCAGCCCCAGCATTTT. Protein: CAISEDREVQPQHF.